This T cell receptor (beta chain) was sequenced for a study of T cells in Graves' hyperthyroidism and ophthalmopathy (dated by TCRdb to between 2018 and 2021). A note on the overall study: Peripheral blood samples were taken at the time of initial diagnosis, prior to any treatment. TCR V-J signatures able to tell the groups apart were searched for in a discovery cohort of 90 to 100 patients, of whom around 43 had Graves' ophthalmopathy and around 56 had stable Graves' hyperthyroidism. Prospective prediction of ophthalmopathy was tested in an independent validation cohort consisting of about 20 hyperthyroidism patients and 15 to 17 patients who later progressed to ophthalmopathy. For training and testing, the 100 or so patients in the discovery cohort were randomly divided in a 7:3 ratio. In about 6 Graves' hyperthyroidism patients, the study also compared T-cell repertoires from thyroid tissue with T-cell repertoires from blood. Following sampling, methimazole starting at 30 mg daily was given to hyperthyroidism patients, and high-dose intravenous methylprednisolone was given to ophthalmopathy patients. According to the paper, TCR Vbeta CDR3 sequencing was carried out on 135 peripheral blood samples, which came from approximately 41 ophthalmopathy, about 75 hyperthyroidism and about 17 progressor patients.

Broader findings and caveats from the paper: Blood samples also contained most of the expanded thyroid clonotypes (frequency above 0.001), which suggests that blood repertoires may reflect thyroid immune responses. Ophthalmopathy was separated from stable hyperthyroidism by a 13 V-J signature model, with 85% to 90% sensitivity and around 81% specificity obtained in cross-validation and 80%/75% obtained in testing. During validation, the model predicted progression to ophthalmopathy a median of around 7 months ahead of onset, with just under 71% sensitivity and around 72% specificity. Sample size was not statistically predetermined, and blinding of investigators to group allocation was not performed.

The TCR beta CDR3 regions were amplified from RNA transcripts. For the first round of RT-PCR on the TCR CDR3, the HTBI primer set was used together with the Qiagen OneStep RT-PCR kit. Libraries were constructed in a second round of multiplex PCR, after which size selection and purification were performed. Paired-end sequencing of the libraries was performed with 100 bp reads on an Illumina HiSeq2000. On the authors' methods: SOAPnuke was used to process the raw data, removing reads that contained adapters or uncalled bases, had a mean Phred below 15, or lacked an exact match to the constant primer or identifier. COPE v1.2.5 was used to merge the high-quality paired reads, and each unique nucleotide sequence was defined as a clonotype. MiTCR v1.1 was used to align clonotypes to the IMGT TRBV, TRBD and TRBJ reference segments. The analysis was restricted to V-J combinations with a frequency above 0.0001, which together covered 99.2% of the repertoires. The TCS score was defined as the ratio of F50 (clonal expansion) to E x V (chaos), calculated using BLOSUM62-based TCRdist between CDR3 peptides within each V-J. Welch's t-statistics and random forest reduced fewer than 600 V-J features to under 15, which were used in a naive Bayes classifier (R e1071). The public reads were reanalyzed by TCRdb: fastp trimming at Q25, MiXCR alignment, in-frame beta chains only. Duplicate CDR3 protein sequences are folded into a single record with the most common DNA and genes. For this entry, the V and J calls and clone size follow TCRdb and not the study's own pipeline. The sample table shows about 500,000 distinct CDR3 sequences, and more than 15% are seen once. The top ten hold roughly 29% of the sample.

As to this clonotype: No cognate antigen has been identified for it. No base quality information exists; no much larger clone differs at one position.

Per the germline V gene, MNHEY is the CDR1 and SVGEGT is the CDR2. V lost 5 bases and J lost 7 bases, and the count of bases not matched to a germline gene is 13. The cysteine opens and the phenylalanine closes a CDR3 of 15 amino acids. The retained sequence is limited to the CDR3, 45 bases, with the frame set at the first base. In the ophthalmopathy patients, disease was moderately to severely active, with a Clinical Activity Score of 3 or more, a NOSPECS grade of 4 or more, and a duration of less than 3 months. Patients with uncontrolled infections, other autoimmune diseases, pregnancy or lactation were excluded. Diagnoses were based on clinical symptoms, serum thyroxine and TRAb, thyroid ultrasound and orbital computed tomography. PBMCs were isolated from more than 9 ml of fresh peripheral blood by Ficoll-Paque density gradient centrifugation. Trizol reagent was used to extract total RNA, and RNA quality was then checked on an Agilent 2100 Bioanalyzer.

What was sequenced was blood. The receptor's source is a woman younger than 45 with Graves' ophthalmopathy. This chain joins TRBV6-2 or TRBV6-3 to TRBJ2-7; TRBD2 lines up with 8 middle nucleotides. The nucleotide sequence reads TGTGCCAGCAGTCCCCTCCGGGAGGGCCGTGAAGAGCAGTACTTC. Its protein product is CASSPLREGREEQYF.